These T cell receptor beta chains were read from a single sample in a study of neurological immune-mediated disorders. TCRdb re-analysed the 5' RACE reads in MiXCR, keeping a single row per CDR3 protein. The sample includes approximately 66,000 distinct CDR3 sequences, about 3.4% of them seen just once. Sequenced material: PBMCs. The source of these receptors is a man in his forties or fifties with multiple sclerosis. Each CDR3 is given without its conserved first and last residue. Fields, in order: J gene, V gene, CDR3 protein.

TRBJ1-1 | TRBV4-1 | ASSQESRNTEAF
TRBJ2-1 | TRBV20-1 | SARDFGGAHEQF
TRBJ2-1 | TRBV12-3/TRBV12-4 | ASSGDAVVNEQF
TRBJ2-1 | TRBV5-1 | ASSSALASYNEQF
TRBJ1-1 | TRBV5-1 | ASSWGHRAEILMNTEAF
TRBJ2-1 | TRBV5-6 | ASSLLGGSYNEQF
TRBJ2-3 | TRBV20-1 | SARATGGRTDTQY
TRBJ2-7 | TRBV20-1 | SARDPGTSGGLLYSYEQY
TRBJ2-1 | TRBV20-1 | SASLGANYNEQF
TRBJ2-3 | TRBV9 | ASSYDGRLGTDTQY
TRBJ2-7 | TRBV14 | ASQTLDRVYEQY
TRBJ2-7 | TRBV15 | ATSRDGGTPSYEQY
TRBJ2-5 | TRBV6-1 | ASRASGRGDQETQY
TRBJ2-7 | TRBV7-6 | ASSSQGLHTYEQY
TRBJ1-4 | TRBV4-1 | ASSQAPDREKLF
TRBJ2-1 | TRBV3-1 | ASSRLAGGQNEQF
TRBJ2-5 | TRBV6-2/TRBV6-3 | ASSYGLARETQY
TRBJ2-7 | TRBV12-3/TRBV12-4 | ASSLRQYEQY
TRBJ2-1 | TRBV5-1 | ASSLDNEQF
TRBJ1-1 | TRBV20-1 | SASPGQLMNTEAF
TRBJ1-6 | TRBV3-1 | ASSQGAQPSPLH
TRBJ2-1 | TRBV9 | ASSVSGSLYNEQF
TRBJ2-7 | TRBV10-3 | AIRKGTGENEQY
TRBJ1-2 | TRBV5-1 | ASSLEQGSYGYT
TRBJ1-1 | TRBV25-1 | ASSEVRGGTEAF
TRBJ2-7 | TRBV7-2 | ASSLMAASYEQY
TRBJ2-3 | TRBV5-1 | ASSGRAGTIDTQY
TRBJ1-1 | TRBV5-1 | ASSSRRQGESTEAF
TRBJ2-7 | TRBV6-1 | ASTPGTPYEQY
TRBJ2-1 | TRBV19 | ASSIDIGLLNEQF
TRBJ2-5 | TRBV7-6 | ASSLISGGGTQY
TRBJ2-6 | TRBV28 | ASRHQEQGLWAGANVLT
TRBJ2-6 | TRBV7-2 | ASSLVRVSGANVLT
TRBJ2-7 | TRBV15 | ATSREASYEQY
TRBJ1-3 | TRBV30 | AWSGGQSGNTIY
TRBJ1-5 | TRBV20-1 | SARAGGGWEQPQH
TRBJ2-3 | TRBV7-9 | ASSLGAGMTDTQY
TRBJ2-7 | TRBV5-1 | ASSSEGTSEEQY
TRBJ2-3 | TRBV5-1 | ASSRGGGLGADTQY
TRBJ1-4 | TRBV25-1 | ASSDYGTGQEKLF
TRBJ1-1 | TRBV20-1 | SAKRVDSGTEAF
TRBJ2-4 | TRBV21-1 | ASSKEFVAGYNIQY
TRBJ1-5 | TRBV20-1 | SARAGEGNQPQH
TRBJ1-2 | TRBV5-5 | ASSYSRGTFYGYT
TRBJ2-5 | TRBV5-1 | ASSWGVAGETQY